One and the same sample provided the 10 T cell receptor beta chains below, sequenced in a study of T cell responses to AZD1222 COVID-19 vaccine. Only in-frame clones appear in the TCRdb table, and some are missing; sequencing was by immunoSEQ multiplex PCR. The data contain roughly 100,000 clones, approximately 91% of them singletons. The sequenced sample was peripheral blood, obtained on day 0 of AZD1222 vaccination. These receptors originate from an adult in good health.

V gene TRBV6-5 combines with J gene TRBJ2-3; possibly TRBD1 for D (5 bases). The CDR3 is 15 residues long. V was shortened by 6 bases and J by 2 bases, with 15 bases between the two germline ends. Germline V gives CDR1 MNHEY, CDR2 SVGAGI. The CDR3 DNA reads TGTGCCAGCAGGAGACAGAGCACCAACACAGATACGCAGTATTTT. This codes for CASRRQSTNTDTQYF.

This clone was seen a handful of times. This chain links TRBV15 with TRBJ2-5; unclear D gene. The CDR3 covers 16 residues. Per the germline V gene, CDR1 is LNHNV and CDR2 is YYDKDF (reference sequence). The V end was cut by 0 bases, the J end by 0 bases, with 11 bases between. The DNA of the CDR3 is TGTGCCACCAGCAGAGATCGCCTGAGCCACCAAGAGACCCAGTACTTC. It encodes CATSRDRLSHQETQYF.

The rearrangement uses TRBV10-1 and TRBJ1-2; D gene uncertain. Germline loops: CDR1 WNHNN, CDR2 SYGVQD (reference sequence). The CDR3 runs to 15 residues. V lost 0 bases to trimming and J lost 8 bases, with 16 bases between them. The CDR3 spells CASSESIVRTRGYTF. CDR3 in DNA: TGCGCCAGCAGTGAGTCGATAGTCAGGACGCGGGGCTACACCTTC.

The V call is TRBV6-5, the J call TRBJ1-3; weak D call: TRBD1 (6 bases). With 4 bases removed from V and 3 bases from J, the gap between germline ends came to 13 bases. Germline CDR1 MNHEY, CDR2 SVGAGI. There are 15 residues in the CDR3. As DNA, the CDR3 is TGTGCCAGCAGTTTACAGGGAAAAGGTGGAAACACCATATATTTT. It specifies CASSLQGKGGNTIYF.

This chain joins TRBV15 and TRBJ2-2, with TRBD1 as a possible D gene (6 bases). The ends were cut back, 8 bases at V and 8 bases at J, with 24 bases in the middle. CDR1 is LNHNV, CDR2 YYDKDF, per germline (reference sequence). The CDR3 runs 16 residues. This CDR3 is CATAESSGAGTGELFF. The CDR3 region has the DNA TGTGCCACCGCAGAGTCGTCAGGGGCCGGTACGGGGGAGCTGTTTTTT.

The rearrangement uses TRBV5-1 and TRBJ2-3; D ambiguous. V was trimmed by 4 bases and J by 2 bases, leaving 8 bases between them. Germline CDR1 and CDR2: SGHRS and YFSETQ. There are 13 residues in the CDR3. CDR3 sequence (DNA): TGCGCCAGCAGCGTACCCCCCACAGATACGCAGTATTTT. This gives the protein CASSVPPTDTQYF. Together with reference TRBV5-1 and TRBJ2-3, the CDR3 gives the full variable domain: KAGVTQTPRYLIKTRGQQVTLSCSPISGHRSVSWYQQTPGQGLQFLFEYFSETQRNKGNFPGRFSGRQFSNSRSEMNVSTLELGDSALYLCASSVPPTDTQYFGPGTRLTVL.

The V call is TRBV4-1, the J call TRBJ1-1; no clear D gene. Trimming shortened V by 1 base and J by 1 base, and 10 bases separated the two germline ends. CDR1 is MGHRA, CDR2 YSYEKL, per germline. This CDR3 is built from 15 residues. The CDR3 protein is CASSQAIRQNTEAFF. CDR3 DNA: TGCGCCAGCAGCCAAGCAATCAGACAGAACACTGAAGCTTTCTTT.

The chain links TRBV3-1 (or the pseudogene TRBV3-2) to TRBJ1-2, with D maybe TRBD1 (5 bases). Looked up from germline, CDR1 is LGHDT and CDR2 is YNNKEL (reference sequence). There are 12 residues in the CDR3. V lost 8 bases and J 4 bases, leaving 11 bases between the germline ends. The CDR3 nucleotides are TGTGCCAGCTTCCAGGGAGCCTATGGCTACACCTTC. It encodes CASFQGAYGYTF.

This chain joins TRBV5-1 and TRBJ2-5; D could derive from TRBD1 or TRBD2 (5 bases each). The ends were cut back, 6 bases at V and 2 bases at J, with 20 bases in the middle. The CDR3 spans 16 residues. CDR1 SGHRS and CDR2 YFSETQ come from the germline V gene. The CDR3 nucleotides are TGCGCCAGCAAACAACGGGCTGGGACCGAGCAAGAGACCCAGTACTTC. Translated: CASKQRAGTEQETQYF.

The V gene is TRBV24-1, the J gene TRBJ2-2; D gene unclear. Germline CDR1 is KGHDR and CDR2 is SFDVKD. The V end lost 3 bases, the J end lost 5 bases, and 6 bases lay between the germline ends. The CDR3 has 13 residues. The CDR3 sequence: CATSDGRTGELFF. The CDR3 bases are TGTGCCACCAGTGATGGCAGAACCGGGGAGCTGTTTTTT.